This TCR beta chain was captured by sequencing in a study of cytomegalovirus exposure and HLA in healthy donors. Background on the study: Findings of an earlier analysis included under 140 million unique TCR beta sequences from some 190 million T cells. Study-level points and caveats: Most TCR sequences were seen very rarely across donors, but some public TCRs occurred in many. Common viral pathogens were later found to be apparently linked to several of the most significant clusters. According to a later analysis, donors in an Asian-associated ancestry cluster reportedly had fewer N-insertions than the 666-donor mean.

PCR primers comprised 60 Vbeta and 13 Jbeta primers. Using immunoSEQ multiplex PCR, the repertoire was profiled, and TCRdb retains in-frame clones only, with some absent. The sample totals some 150,000 clones. In regard to this clone: Its antigen is undetermined.

The CDR3 is made up of 15 amino acids. V was pared by 6 bases and J by 0 bases, with 12 bases between. Germline CDR1 is LNHDA and CDR2 is SQIVND (reference sequence). The chain has TRBV19 and TRBJ1-3; D is unclear. Sequencing was done on a sample of PBMCs. The source of this sequence is a woman aged 18-29 years in good health and CMV-seropositive. The CDR3 DNA reads TGTGCCAGTAGATCGGGGAGCGTCTCTGGAAACACCATATATTTT. Protein product: CASRSGSVSGNTIYF. The full variable domain, with the rest looked up from reference TRBV19 and TRBJ1-3, is DGGITQSPKYLFRKEGQNVTLSCEQNLNHDAMYWYRQDPGQGLRLIYYSQIVNDFQKGDIAEGYSVSREKKESFPLTVTSAQKNPTAFYLCASRSGSVSGNTIYFGEGSWLTVV.